Shown below are 8 T cell receptor beta chains from a single sample sequenced in a study of PD-1 blockade in classical Hodgkin lymphoma. Profiling relied on immunoSEQ multiplex PCR, and the TCRdb table lists in-frame clones only, not all of them. This sample has some 21,000 clones, with approximately 89% found just once. This sample's time point: cycle 4 day 1 (C4D1), after less than seven weeks of nivolumab. Every patient was affected by relapse after autologous stem cell transplantation, while exposure to brentuximab vedotin was not uniform. The material sequenced was peripheral blood mononuclear cells (PBMCs), taken before the fourth cycle of nivolumab. These receptor sequences come from a human donor with classical Hodgkin lymphoma.

This sequence joins TRBV27 and TRBJ2-1; 11 bases fit TRBD2. The trim removed 3 bases at V and 5 bases at J, leaving 12 bases unmatched. Germline V gene lookup returns CDR1 MNHEY and CDR2 SMNVEV (reference sequence). There are 18 residues in the CDR3. The CDR3 nucleotides are TGTGCCAGCAGTTTCTCTAATTTACTAGCGGGGGAAGACAATGAGCAGTTCTTC. The encoded protein is CASSFSNLLAGEDNEQFF.

The chain recombines TRBV6-1 with TRBJ2-3, with unresolved D. The V gene lost 5 bases and the J gene lost 1 base, with 7 bases spanning the gap. Germline V gene data show CDR1 as MNHNS and CDR2 as SASEGT. The CDR3 contains 13 residues. The CDR3 DNA follows: TGTGCCAGCAGTCGCAGCCGCACAGATACGCAGTATTTT. Translation gives CASSRSRTDTQYF.

The genes are TRBV27 and TRBJ2-4; D is possibly TRBD1 or TRBD2 (5 bases each). CDR1 is MNHEY and CDR2 is SMNVEV in the germline V gene (reference sequence). The CDR3 runs to 14 residues. V lost 2 bases, J lost 6 bases, and 11 bases lay in between. CDR3 DNA sequence: TGTGCCAGCAGTTTACTGGGGGAAGGAAACATTCAGTACTTC. It codes for CASSLLGEGNIQYF.

This chain connects TRBV7-9 to TRBJ1-5, with D maybe TRBD1 (6 bases). Between the trimmed V and J ends, which lost 1 base and 5 bases, there was a span of 9 bases. CDR3 size: 14 residues. Germline-derived CDR1 and CDR2 are SEHNR and FQNEAQ (reference sequence). The CDR3 region is CASSLGDTHQPQHF. The CDR3 nucleotides are TGTGCCAGCAGCTTAGGGGACACTCATCAGCCCCAGCATTTT.

This clone came up a few times. V gene TRBV18 combines with J gene TRBJ2-5; 7 nucleotides line up with TRBD2. The germline CDR1 and CDR2 sequences are KGHSH and LQKENI. The junction had 8 bases not matched to a gene; V was cut back by 3 bases and J by 4 bases. The CDR3 loop spans 15 amino acids. CDR3 residues: CASSPPGGGRETQYF. DNA for the CDR3: TGTGCCAGCTCACCCCCGGGCGGGGGACGAGAGACCCAGTACTTC.

A note on this clone: The junction departs from the called germline gene at one end, perhaps through a read error. The V gene is TRBV7-7, the J gene TRBJ2-6; D is unresolved. CDR1 and CDR2 (germline): SSHAT, FNYEAQ (reference sequence). The length of the CDR3 is 15 residues. The CDR3 protein is CASSPLRSGANVLTF. In DNA form, the CDR3 reads TGTGCTAGCAGCCCACTCCGCTCTGGGGCCAACGTCCTGACTTTC.

The chain recombines TRBV4-3 with TRBJ1-4, with 7 bases identical to TRBD1. With 1 base clipped from V and 5 bases from J, the junction kept 4 bases outside the gene matches. CDR1 and CDR2 (germline): LGHNA, YSLEER. CDR3 size: 15 residues. CDR3 coding DNA: TGCGCCAGCAGCCAAGCCAGGGGGATGAATGAAAAACTGTTTTTT. Its translation is CASSQARGMNEKLFF.

The rearrangement links TRBV19 to TRBJ1-5; D gene unclear. Germline V CDR1 and CDR2: LNHDA, SQIVND (reference sequence). This CDR3 is 12 amino acids long. Trimming took 6 bases from V and 0 from J, leaving 3 bases between them. CDR3 loop: CASRGSNQPQHF. The CDR3 DNA follows: TGTGCCAGTAGGGGTAGCAATCAGCCCCAGCATTTT.